The T cell receptor (beta chain) described here comes from a study of blood T cell repertoires in COVID-19. In the study's own analysis: Estimation of nucleated cell counts relied on the amplification of reference gene primers. The protocol was immunoSEQ multiplex PCR, while the TCRdb copy is restricted to in-frame clones and leaves out a portion. V and J calls plus clone size are reproduced from that table; the DNA served to infer D and trimming. The data contain hundreds of thousands of clones, around 87% of them singletons. V shed 0 bases, J shed 5 bases, and the junction held 8 bases outside the gene matches. CDR1 SGHRS and CDR2 YFSETQ come from the germline V gene. The CDR3 loop spans 16 amino acids.

J is TRBJ2-5 and V is TRBV5-1; 9 positions agree with TRBD2. The TCR sequence derives from a man between 70 and 80 years old with acute or convalescent COVID-19. Sequencing input: peripheral blood. As DNA, the CDR3 is TGCGCCAGCAGCTTGGAACCAGCGGGAGGCGGGGAGACCCAGTACTTC. This sequence encodes CASSLEPAGGGETQYF.